These T cell receptor beta chains were read from a single sample in a study of T cells after yellow fever vaccination. TCRdb reprocessed the 5' RACE reads via MiXCR and lists one record per CDR3 protein. The profile shows about 580,000 distinct CDR3 sequences, around 17% of them singletons. The starting material was PBMCs, obtained around 5 days after the first yellow fever vaccination. The receptors were sampled from a man between 18 and 35 years old who received the YFV17D yellow fever vaccine. CDR3s include the opening cysteine and the closing phenylalanine or tryptophan. Each record gives: J gene, clone size, D gene, V gene, CDR3 protein, CDR3 DNA. The D gene is left open where the match is weak. Some rows mark clone size as missing; the rest say once, few, many or name a class of expanded clone.

TRBJ2-3 | - | - | TRBV7-3 | CASSLSNGRADTQYF | TGTGCCAGCAGCTTATCTAACGGCAGGGCTGATACGCAGTATTTT
TRBJ1-2 | few | - | TRBV11-2 | CASSLDLGRAGYTF | TGTGCCAGCAGCTTAGATCTTGGACGTGCTGGCTACACCTTC
TRBJ2-5 | few | TRBD1 | TRBV5-1 | CASSPSGQGVQETQYF | TGCGCCAGCAGCCCATCGGGACAGGGGGTTCAAGAGACCCAGTACTTC
TRBJ1-2 | - | - | TRBV5-4 | CASSLDARGRDGYTF | TGTGCCAGCAGCTTGGACGCCAGGGGAAGGGATGGCTACACCTTC
TRBJ2-1 | - | - | TRBV6-5 | CASSYVEGFYEQFF | TGTGCCAGCAGTTACGTGGAAGGCTTTTATGAGCAGTTCTTC
TRBJ2-3 | - | - | TRBV4-1 | CASSRGTVLTDTQYF | TGCGCCAGCAGCCGGGGAACCGTTCTCACAGATACGCAGTATTTT
TRBJ1-5 | - | TRBD1 | TRBV7-8 | CASSRDRGYQPQHF | TGTGCCAGCAGTAGGGACAGGGGGTATCAGCCCCAGCATTTT
TRBJ2-3 | few | - | TRBV2 | CASSAGEADTQYF | TGTGCCAGCAGTGCGGGGGAGGCAGATACGCAGTATTTT
TRBJ2-5 | - | - | TRBV27 | CASSFAGSSRETQYF | TGTGCCAGCAGTTTTGCTGGAAGTTCGCGGGAGACCCAGTACTTC
TRBJ2-5 | many | - | TRBV7-9 | CASSPRGETQYF | TGTGCCAGCAGTCCTAGGGGGGAGACCCAGTACTTC
TRBJ1-5 | few | - | TRBV5-1 | CASSLDAAVNQPQHF | TGCGCCAGCAGCTTGGATGCGGCGGTCAATCAGCCCCAGCATTTT
TRBJ2-1 | - | - | TRBV2 | CASFRDLGPDEQFF | TGTGCCAGTTTCCGGGACCTGGGTCCCGATGAGCAGTTCTTC
TRBJ1-6 | - | - | TRBV12-3/TRBV12-4 | CASSLKPVHSPLHF | TGTGCCAGCAGTTTAAAGCCGGTACACTCACCCCTCCACTTT
TRBJ2-5 | - | TRBD2 | TRBV27 | CASSFSGGGRGTLLLQETQYF | TGTGCCAGCAGTTTTTCGGGGGGGGGCCGGGGGACCCTACTCCTTCAAGAGACCCAGTACTTC
TRBJ2-5 | - | TRBD2 | TRBV20-1 | CSAPVLGGGHETQYF | TGCAGTGCTCCTGTTCTTGGCGGGGGGCACGAGACCCAGTACTTC
TRBJ1-6 | - | TRBD1 | TRBV20-1 | CSATEKGQGYSPLHF | TGCAGTGCCACGGAGAAGGGACAGGGGTATTCACCCCTCCACTTT
TRBJ2-3 | few | - | TRBV5-4 | CASSIRDGSTDTQYF | TGTGCCAGCAGCATCCGGGACGGGAGCACAGATACGCAGTATTTT
TRBJ1-1 | - | - | TRBV7-9 | CASSSRLGRNTEAFF | TGTGCCAGCAGCTCGAGATTGGGGCGGAACACTGAAGCTTTCTTT
TRBJ2-1 | few | - | TRBV12-3/TRBV12-4 | CASSFPPFRNNEQFF | TGTGCCAGCAGTTTTCCCCCCTTTCGGAACAATGAGCAGTTCTTC
TRBJ1-1 | many | - | TRBV12-3/TRBV12-4 | CASSRGSNTEAFF | TGTGCCAGCAGCCGGGGATCGAACACTGAAGCTTTCTTT
TRBJ1-3 | - | - | TRBV7-9 | CASSSTRFSGNTIYF | TGTGCCAGCAGCTCAACACGGTTCTCTGGAAACACCATATATTTT
TRBJ2-3 | - | TRBD1 | TRBV7-2 | CASSYPGQGQDTQYF | TGTGCCAGCAGCTACCCGGGACAGGGTCAAGATACGCAGTATTTT
TRBJ2-1 | few | - | TRBV12-3/TRBV12-4 | CASRRAGTINEQFF | TGTGCCAGCCGACGGGCAGGGACCATCAATGAGCAGTTCTTC
TRBJ2-5 | few | TRBD2 | TRBV4-1 | CASSQDPPLAGGLQETQYF | TGCGCCAGCAGCCAAGACCCACCGCTAGCGGGGGGGCTCCAAGAGACCCAGTACTTC
TRBJ2-1 | - | TRBD2 | TRBV5-1 | CASSSGNSGANEQFF | TGCGCCAGCAGCTCGGGGAATAGCGGGGCCAATGAGCAGTTCTTC
TRBJ2-1 | - | - | TRBV5-4 | CASSLEQGNEQFF | TGTGCCAGCAGCTTGGAACAGGGCAATGAGCAGTTCTTC
TRBJ2-5 | many | TRBD1 | TRBV7-7 | CASSLVGTGQETQYF | TGTGCTAGCAGCTTAGTGGGGACAGGTCAAGAGACCCAGTACTTC
TRBJ2-3 | - | - | TRBV10-3 | CAIAFSPGTDTQYF | TGTGCCATCGCGTTTTCCCCGGGAACAGATACGCAGTATTTT
TRBJ1-2 | - | TRBD1 | TRBV7-3 | CASSFSGGNGYTF | TGTGCCAGCAGCTTTTCAGGGGGCAATGGCTACACCTTC
TRBJ2-2 | - | - | TRBV29-1 | CSVGGGAGTGELFF | TGCAGCGTTGGTGGAGGGGCTGGTACCGGGGAGCTGTTTTTT
TRBJ1-2 | few | - | TRBV15 | CATSNFGTSVYPYGYTF | TGTGCCACCAGCAACTTCGGGACTTCCGTTTATCCTTATGGCTACACCTTC
TRBJ2-7 | many | - | TRBV12-3/TRBV12-4 | CASSRGQSTYEQYF | TGTGCCAGCAGTCGCGGACAGTCTACCTACGAGCAGTACTTC
TRBJ1-5 | few | TRBD1 | TRBV4-1 | CASSQDDRVHQPQHF | TGCGCCAGCAGCCAAGACGACAGGGTGCATCAGCCCCAGCATTTT
TRBJ2-3 | few | TRBD2 | TRBV3-1 | CASSLILPRTSGTISTDTQYF | TGTGCCAGCAGCCTCATCCTCCCCAGGACTAGCGGGACTATTAGCACAGATACGCAGTATTTT
TRBJ1-1 | - | - | TRBV7-3 | CASSLTIGGSNTEAFF | TGTGCCAGCAGCTTAACGATAGGGGGATCGAACACTGAAGCTTTCTTT
TRBJ2-3 | - | TRBD1 | TRBV7-9 | CASSVRGQKDTQYF | TGTGCCAGCAGTGTAAGGGGACAGAAGGATACGCAGTATTTT
TRBJ2-1 | few | - | TRBV4-3 | CASSQDAWAGGGEQFF | TGCGCCAGCAGCCAAGATGCTTGGGCAGGGGGAGGAGAGCAGTTCTTC
TRBJ1-5 | - | - | TRBV4-1 | CASSQVEGGYQPQHF | TGCGCCAGCAGCCAAGTCGAGGGCGGCTATCAGCCCCAGCATTTT
TRBJ2-1 | - | - | TRBV18 | CASSPTSLANNEQFF | TGTGCCAGCTCACCCACCTCCCTCGCCAACAATGAGCAGTTCTTC
TRBJ2-7 | - | - | TRBV18 | CASSPSIRSSLYEQYF | TGTGCCAGCTCACCTAGTATCAGGTCCTCCCTTTACGAGCAGTACTTC
TRBJ2-4 | - | - | TRBV5-1 | CASSSEPQGRNIQYF | TGCGCCAGCAGCTCTGAGCCACAGGGTAGGAACATTCAGTACTTC
TRBJ2-7 | - | TRBD1 | TRBV5-6 | CASSLEVTGMDYEQYF | TGTGCCAGCAGCTTGGAGGTGACAGGGATGGATTACGAGCAGTACTTC
TRBJ1-6 | few | - | TRBV28 | CASSSPGSGGSPLHF | TGTGCCAGCAGTTCCCCGGGCTCAGGAGGATCACCCCTCCACTTT
TRBJ1-1 | many | - | TRBV27 | CASSFLVNTEAFF | TGTGCCAGCAGTTTTCTAGTGAACACTGAAGCTTTCTTT
TRBJ1-5 | few | - | TRBV23-1 | CASSYLWGQPQHF | TGCGCCAGCAGTTACCTATGGGGGCAGCCCCAGCATTTT
TRBJ1-1 | many | - | TRBV5-1 | CASSLQGNEAFF | TGCGCCAGCAGCTTGCAGGGTAATGAAGCTTTCTTT
TRBJ1-6 | - | - | TRBV11-3 | CASSLKSGINPLHF | TGTGCCAGCAGCTTGAAGTCGGGAATTAACCCCCTCCACTTT
TRBJ2-1 | - | - | TRBV5-1 | CASSLSPARKGNEQFF | TGCGCCAGCAGCTTGAGTCCCGCGAGAAAGGGGAATGAGCAGTTCTTC
TRBJ2-7 | - | TRBD1 | TRBV6-1 | CASGQGTSYDQYF | TGTGCCAGCGGACAGGGGACGTCATACGACCAGTACTTC
TRBJ2-5 | - | TRBD2 | TRBV5-1 | CASSLRLAGLETQYF | TGCGCCAGCAGCTTGAGGCTAGCGGGGCTGGAGACCCAGTACTTC
TRBJ1-2 | - | - | TRBV9 | CASSPRVQQNYGYTF | TGTGCCAGCAGCCCCCGGGTCCAACAGAACTATGGCTACACCTTC
TRBJ1-4 | few | - | TRBV20-1 | CSAKQGFDEKLFF | TGCAGTGCTAAGCAGGGCTTCGATGAAAAACTGTTTTTT
TRBJ2-3 | few | - | TRBV7-8 | CASSQTGTSRPPPDTQYF | TGTGCCAGCAGCCAAACCGGGACTTCCCGTCCCCCCCCAGATACGCAGTATTTT
TRBJ1-5 | many | - | TRBV12-3/TRBV12-4 | CASTGRGGQPQHF | TGTGCCAGCACTGGACGGGGGGGTCAGCCCCAGCATTTT
TRBJ2-5 | many | - | TRBV7-8 | CASSGRRDITLATQYF | TGTGCCAGCAGCGGCCGCCGGGACATCACTCTAGCGACCCAGTACTTC
TRBJ1-6 | - | TRBD1 | TRBV27 | CASSSEGAWSPLHF | TGTGCCAGCAGTTCGGAGGGGGCCTGGTCACCCCTCCACTTT
TRBJ1-5 | few | - | TRBV18 | CASSTKALQPQHF | TGTGCCAGCTCGACCAAAGCACTTCAGCCCCAGCATTTT
TRBJ1-5 | - | - | TRBV30 | CAWSGTFGQPQHF | TGTGCCTGGAGTGGGACGTTCGGTCAGCCCCAGCATTTT